This entry lists 30 T cell receptor beta chains sequenced from one sample in a study of PD-L1 blockade in urothelial cancer. TCRdb's table, derived via immunoSEQ multiplex PCR, lists solely in-frame clones and lacks some. Found here are some 47,000 clones, around 80% of them singletons; the top ten hold 3% to 3.5%. Source: PBMCs, taken around atezolizumab (anti-PD-L1) treatment. The receptors shown here come from a man in his 70s with urothelial cancer.

The chain combines TRBV7-3 with TRBJ2-3; D ambiguous. Germline V gene data show CDR1 as SGHTA and CDR2 as FQGTGA. The V end was cut by 3 bases, the J end by 3 bases, with 13 bases between. The CDR3 loop spans 15 amino acids. DNA for the CDR3: TGTGCCAGCAGCTTCATAGCCAGTTGGACAGATACGCAGTATTTT. Protein: CASSFIASWTDTQYF.

This chain uses TRBV9 with TRBJ2-2; D is unresolved. V shed 0 bases and J shed 3 bases, with 9 bases lying between them. The length of the CDR3 is 15 residues. The germline gives CDR1 SGDLS, CDR2 YYNGEE. In nucleotides, the CDR3 is TGTGCCAGCAGCGTAGCCGGGTCTCACACCGGGGAGCTGTTTTTT. This encodes CASSVAGSHTGELFF.

CDR3 region: CASSLLRTGNQPQHF. In DNA, the CDR3 is TGTGCCAGCAGCTTGCTTAGGACAGGGAATCAGCCCCAGCATTTT. This chain connects TRBV7-2 to TRBJ1-5; 8 positions match TRBD1. CDR3 length: 15 residues. Trimming cost V 3 bases and J 4 bases; bases outside gene matches: 5. Germline V CDR1 and CDR2: SGHTA, FQGNSA.

This chain uses TRBV7-3 with TRBJ2-3; weak D call: TRBD2 (6 bases). There are 13 residues in the CDR3. V was cut by 3 bases and J by 6 bases, with 10 bases left in between. Germline V gives CDR1 SGHTA, CDR2 FQGTGA. CDR3 residues: CASSLGDWDTQYF. The DNA of the CDR3 is TGTGCCAGCAGCTTGGGGGACTGGGATACGCAGTATTTT.

The chain uses TRBV7-9 and TRBJ2-2, with D perhaps TRBD2 (5 bases). Per the germline V gene, CDR1 is SEHNR and CDR2 is FQNEAQ (reference sequence). The CDR3 is made up of 15 amino acids. Trimming shortened V by 5 bases and J by 3 bases, and 13 bases separated the two germline ends. The CDR3 sequence: CASSQERTYTGELFF. CDR3 sequence (DNA): TGTGCCAGCAGCCAGGAACGGACTTACACCGGGGAGCTGTTTTTT.

This chain connects TRBV28 to TRBJ1-5; maybe TRBD1 (5 bases). Between the trimmed V and J ends, which lost 1 base and 7 bases, there was a span of 17 bases. CDR1 and CDR2 (germline): MDHEN, SYDVKM. The CDR3 totals 16 residues. The CDR3 spells CASSLFGRWGIQPQHF. The CDR3 coding sequence is TGTGCCAGCAGTTTATTCGGACGGTGGGGCATCCAGCCCCAGCATTTT.

The chain carries TRBV18 and TRBJ2-7; maybe TRBD1 (5 bases). The V end lost 3 bases, the J end lost 0 bases, and 9 bases lay between the germline ends. CDR1 is KGHSH and CDR2 is LQKENI in the germline V gene. The CDR3 loop spans 14 amino acids. The CDR3 loop is CASSPSRDSYEQYF. DNA for the CDR3: TGTGCCAGCTCACCCTCCAGGGACTCCTACGAGCAGTACTTC.

V usage is TRBV28 and J usage is TRBJ2-4; TRBD2 is a possible D gene (7 bases). This CDR3 comprises 15 residues. Germline CDR1 and CDR2: MDHEN and SYDVKM. Trimming removed 5 bases at V and 3 bases at J, with 14 bases between. The CDR3 reads CASSPLRGGKNIQYF. The CDR3 DNA sequence: TGTGCCAGCAGTCCGTTAAGGGGGGGCAAAAACATTCAGTACTTC.

The chain combines TRBV7-9 with TRBJ2-5; 9 nucleotides agree with TRBD2. Germline CDR1 SEHNR, CDR2 FQNEAQ (reference sequence). The CDR3 runs to 15 residues. The CDR3 loop is CASLRSGGTQETQYF. The CDR3 DNA follows: TGTGCTAGCTTACGGAGCGGGGGGACGCAAGAGACCCAGTACTTC.

The gene calls are TRBV6-5 and TRBJ1-2; unclear D gene. The CDR3 loop spans 14 amino acids. Germline CDR1 MNHEY, CDR2 SVGAGI. V gave up 3 bases and J gave up 1 base, with 9 bases separating them. CDR3: CASSYGSGNYGYTF. DNA of the CDR3: TGTGCCAGCAGTTATGGCAGTGGTAACTATGGCTACACCTTC.

This clone was found once. CDR3 nucleotide sequence: TGTGCCTGGAGACTCCTGGGGGGATACTCTGGAAACACCATATATTTT. It is translated as CAWRLLGGYSGNTIYF. The chain carries TRBV30 and TRBJ1-3; the D gene is possibly TRBD1 (5 bases). Germline CDR1 reads GTSNPN; CDR2 reads SVGIG (reference sequence). Trimming removed 3 bases at V and 0 bases at J, with 15 bases between. The length of the CDR3 is 16 residues.

The chain is built from TRBV2 and TRBJ2-1; TRBD1 aligns across 7 bases. This CDR3 is built from 13 residues. V lost 5 bases to trimming and J lost 5 bases; unmatched junction nucleotides: 3. Looked up from germline, CDR1 is SNHLY and CDR2 is FYNNEI. The CDR3 nucleotides read TGTGCCAGCAGTACGACAGGGAACAATGAGCAGTTCTTC. It codes for CASSTTGNNEQFF.

This chain uses TRBV11-2 with TRBJ1-2; 8 nucleotides agree with TRBD1. V dropped 1 base and J dropped 8; count of bases not matched to a gene: 6. Germline lookup yields CDR1 SGHAT and CDR2 FQNNGV. This CDR3 spans 14 amino acids. CDR3 nucleotides: TGTGCCAGCAGCTTAGGGGGCCAGGGGGCCGGCTACACCTTC. This codes for CASSLGGQGAGYTF. Using reference TRBV11-2 and TRBJ1-2 for the parts outside the CDR3, the full variable domain is EAGVAQSPRYKIIEKRQSVAFWCNPISGHATLYWYQQILGQGPKLLIQFQNNGVVDDSQLPKDRFSAERLKGVDSTLKIQPAKLEDSAVYLCASSLGGQGAGYTFGSGTRLTVV.

The V call is TRBV5-8, the J call TRBJ2-2; 7 bases match TRBD1. This CDR3 region has 14 residues. Looked up from germline, CDR1 is SGHTS and CDR2 is YDEGEE. J gave up 4 bases and V 2 bases, and 2 bases lay outside the gene matches. The CDR3 bases are TGTGCCAGCAGCTTTCGACAGGGCACCGGGGAGCTGTTTTTT. This translates into CASSFRQGTGELFF.

The chain is built from TRBV7-3 and TRBJ2-2; no clear D. CDR1 and CDR2 (germline): SGHTA, FQGTGA. The CDR3 totals 15 residues. With 5 bases removed from V and 2 bases from J, the gap between germline ends came to 12 bases. CDR3 bases: TGTGCCAGCAGCCCCCTTCACAGAAACACCGGGGAGCTGTTTTTT. Encoded protein: CASSPLHRNTGELFF.

V usage is TRBV19 and J usage is TRBJ1-5; the D gene is possibly TRBD1 (6 bases). V shed 5 bases and J shed 7 bases, with 12 bases lying between them. CDR1 is LNHDA and CDR2 is SQIVND in the germline V gene (reference sequence). This CDR3 contains 13 residues. CDR3 in amino acids: CASSQGQRQPQHF. CDR3 DNA: TGTGCCAGTAGTCAGGGGCAACGGCAGCCCCAGCATTTT.

This chain links TRBV28 with TRBJ1-2; perhaps TRBD1 as D (6 bases). Trimming took 6 bases from V and 4 from J, leaving 9 bases between them. There are 12 residues in the CDR3. Germline CDR1 and CDR2: MDHEN and SYDVKM. The CDR3 sequence: CASRTGIYGYTF. The CDR3 coding sequence is TGTGCCAGCAGAACAGGGATCTATGGCTACACCTTC.

The V gene is TRBV9, the J gene TRBJ2-1; D is possibly TRBD2 (7 bases). The CDR3 sequence is 18 residues long. Germline V CDR1 and CDR2: SGDLS, YYNGEE. V was shortened by 4 bases and J by 3 bases, with 23 bases between the two germline ends. The CDR3: CASSSGRGTTLNYNEQFF. The CDR3, as DNA: TGTGCCAGCAGCTCAGGGAGGGGGACTACACTGAACTACAATGAGCAGTTCTTC.

The rearrangement joins TRBV7-2 to TRBJ1-5; TRBD1 aligns across 7 bases. The length of the CDR3 is 15 residues. The germline V gene encodes CDR1 SGHTA and CDR2 FQGNSA. The trim removed 0 bases at V and 7 bases at J, leaving 6 bases unmatched. This CDR3 is CASSLAGTGVQPQHF. CDR3 nucleotides: TGTGCCAGCAGCTTAGCGGGAACAGGGGTCCAGCCCCAGCATTTT. The entire variable domain, with the rest obtained from reference TRBV7-2 and TRBJ1-5, is as follows: GAGVSQSPSNKVTEKGKDVELRCDPISGHTALYWYRQSLGQGLEFLIYFQGNSAPDKSGLPSDRFSAERTGGSVSTLTIQRTQQEDSAVYLCASSLAGTGVQPQHFGDGTRLSIL.

This chain uses TRBV29-1 with TRBJ2-7; 8 positions agree with TRBD1. Germline loops: CDR1 SQVTM, CDR2 ANQGSEA. V dropped 3 bases and J dropped 6; count of bases not matched to a gene: 13. The length of the CDR3 is 15 residues. The CDR3: CSVEAIGQGHGEQYF. For the CDR3, the DNA is TGCAGCGTTGAGGCAATAGGACAGGGACATGGCGAGCAGTACTTC.

CDR3 sequence reads: CASRLIASRNEQFF. The DNA of the CDR3 is TGTGCCAGCCGACTAATCGCTAGTCGCAATGAGCAGTTCTTC. The V gene is TRBV27, the J gene TRBJ2-1, with D maybe TRBD2 (5 bases). The CDR3 is made up of 14 amino acids. Looked up from germline, CDR1 is MNHEY and CDR2 is SMNVEV (reference sequence). V lost 8 bases and J lost 6, with 17 bases in between.

This clone was detected only once. The V gene is TRBV2, the J gene TRBJ1-5; no clear D. With 6 bases removed from V and 3 bases from J, the gap between germline ends came to 9 bases. Germline V lookup: CDR1 SNHLY, CDR2 FYNNEI. The CDR3 totals 13 residues. CDR3 nucleotide sequence: TGTGCCAGCAGGCGGGGTTACAATCAGCCCCAGCATTTT. Translated: CASRRGYNQPQHF.

The CDR3 protein is CASRGADELAVPARETQYF. CDR3 in DNA: TGTGCCAGCCGGGGAGCCGACGAACTAGCGGTCCCTGCCCGGGAGACCCAGTACTTC. The V gene is TRBV21-1, the J gene TRBJ2-5; TRBD2 was called by the table and not checked on the DNA. TRBV21-1 is shown as a pseudogene. The CDR3 is 19 residues long.

J is TRBJ1-2 and V is TRBV7-8; D is possibly TRBD1 (5 bases). There are 15 residues in the CDR3. The V end was cut by 5 bases, the J end by 2 bases, with 15 bases between. Germline V gene lookup returns CDR1 SGHVS and CDR2 FQNEAQ. The DNA for the CDR3 is TGTGCCAGCAGCCCCCCGAGGAGGGGAAACTATGGCTACACCTTC. Its protein is CASSPPRRGNYGYTF.

The rearrangement joins TRBV14 to TRBJ1-6; TRBD1 aligns across 7 bases. J gave up 10 bases and V 4 bases, and 10 bases lay outside the gene matches. Germline V gene lookup returns CDR1 SGHDN and CDR2 FVKESK. The CDR3 loop spans 15 amino acids. CDR3: CASSPRDSQRSPLHF. The CDR3 DNA is TGTGCCAGCAGCCCCCGGGACAGCCAGAGGTCACCCCTCCACTTT. The variable domain in full, with the rest retrieved from reference TRBV14 and TRBJ1-6, is EAGVTQFPSHSVIEKGQTVTLRCDPISGHDNLYWYRRVMGKEIKFLLHFVKESKQDESGMPNNRFLAERTGGTYSTLKVQPAELEDSGVYFCASSPRDSQRSPLHFGNGTRLTVT.

The rearrangement joins TRBV18 to TRBJ2-1; 9 bases are a match to TRBD2. V lost 0 bases, J lost 8 bases, and 8 bases stayed unmatched. Germline V CDR1 and CDR2: KGHSH, LQKENI. The CDR3 contains 16 residues. The chain's CDR3 is CASSPPSSGTGDEQFF. The CDR3, as DNA: TGTGCCAGCTCACCACCGTCTAGCGGGACTGGTGATGAGCAGTTCTTC.

V and J are TRBV7-2 and TRBJ1-1, with unresolved D. The CDR3 has 15 amino acids. Germline CDR1 and CDR2: SGHTA and FQGNSA. Trimming took off 5 bases at V and 1 base at J, with 14 bases between the two ends. The CDR3 protein is CASSPGGRTNTEAFF. The CDR3 region has the DNA TGTGCCAGCAGCCCAGGAGGCAGGACGAACACTGAAGCTTTCTTT.

In its sample, this clone was seen a few times. This chain connects TRBV11-2 to TRBJ2-5, with D possibly being TRBD2 (6 bases). Trimming stripped 7 bases from V and 0 bases from J, with 12 bases between. The CDR3 has 14 amino acids. Germline V gives CDR1 SGHAT, CDR2 FQNNGV. CDR3 nucleotides: TGTGCCAGCACCCAAGGGGACTACCAAGAGACCCAGTACTTC. Encoded protein: CASTQGDYQETQYF. The complete variable domain, with remaining parts taken from reference TRBV11-2 and TRBJ2-5, reads EAGVAQSPRYKIIEKRQSVAFWCNPISGHATLYWYQQILGQGPKLLIQFQNNGVVDDSQLPKDRFSAERLKGVDSTLKIQPAKLEDSAVYLCASTQGDYQETQYFGPGTRLLVL.

This chain links TRBV4-3 with TRBJ1-1, with D possibly matching TRBD1 (5 bases). Between the trimmed V and J ends, which lost 3 bases and 6 bases, there was a span of 11 bases. Germline values: CDR1 LGHNA, CDR2 YSLEER. This CDR3 is 13 amino acids long. The chain's CDR3 is CASSQRQPPEAFF. The DNA for the CDR3 is TGCGCCAGCAGCCAGCGACAGCCTCCTGAAGCTTTCTTT.

This rearrangement joins TRBV7-3 to TRBJ2-7; 9 nucleotides agree with TRBD1. This CDR3 is built from 16 residues. V dropped 5 bases and J dropped 0; count of bases not matched to a gene: 8. Germline CDR1 and CDR2: SGHTA and FQGTGA. In nucleotides, the CDR3 is TGTGCCAGCAGCGCAACTGGGACAGGGTCCTCCTACGAGCAGTACTTC. It encodes CASSATGTGSSYEQYF. Full variable domain (remainder filled in from reference TRBV7-3 and TRBJ2-7): GAGVSQTPSNKVTEKGKYVELRCDPISGHTALYWYRQSLGQGPEFLIYFQGTGAADDSGLPNDRFFAVRPEGSVSTLKIQRTERGDSAVYLCASSATGTGSSYEQYFGPGTRLTVT.